The TCR beta chain described here comes from a study of post-analysis software for immune sequencing data. Study results and limitations: Among 5 or 6 TRBV segments more frequent in patients than controls were TRBV5-6, TRBV5-1 and TRBV20-1. Relative to controls, patients with multiple sclerosis showed significantly lower normalized Chao1 diversity. Strong co-clustering by F measure linked samples that shared a preparation batch.

Note on this clonotype: Antigen unknown.

Incorporated into the TCR beta cDNA libraries were unique molecular identifiers, which served to reduce PCR and sequencing biases. Each CDR3 protein gets one entry after TCRdb re-called the PCR reads with MiXCR. The sample lists roughly 200,000 distinct CDR3 sequences, approximately 29% seen once, with nearly 3.5% in the top ten. The CDR3 is 12 residues long. CDR1 and CDR2 (germline): MNHEY, SVGAGI. Trimming took off 5 bases at V and 5 bases at J, with 6 bases between the two ends. The chain combines TRBV6-5 with TRBJ2-2; D unresolved. Sequenced: blood. This receptor was identified in a girl between 2 and 17 years old with multiple sclerosis. The CDR3 loop reads CASSRVTGELFF. Written as DNA, the CDR3 is TGTGCCAGCAGTAGGGTGACCGGGGAGCTGTTTTTT.